The entry below gives a single TCR beta chain sequence along with its context. Its antigen is still unknown. These data originate in a study of Ad26.COV2.S vaccination and SARS-CoV-2 variants. Study-wide points: Substantial breadth in spike-specific CD8+ and CD4+ T cell responses was reportedly seen after vaccination. Total T cell responses, in the TCR breadth and depth analyses, may have been underestimated. Among vaccine recipients, spike-specific TCR breadth exceeded that of placebo recipients.

Germline V gene lookup returns CDR1 MNHEY and CDR2 SVGEGT. Deletions cut 3 bases from V and 9 bases from J, with 9 bases between. CDR3 length: 12 residues. Method: immunoSEQ multiplex PCR; TCRdb's copy keeps in-frame clones and lacks some. The sample has hundreds of thousands of clones; 80% to 90% are singletons. Treatment indicated: roughly 20 received Ad26.COV2.S at low or high dose, single or two shots; five or six received placebo; per-sample allocation not given. Samples were taken on day 63 after the first vaccine or placebo injection. Based in Boston, the donor was an adult of 18-55 years. This chain uses TRBV6-2 or TRBV6-3 with TRBJ1-5; D unresolved. Specimen: peripheral blood, collected in a trial of Ad26.COV2.S vaccine versus placebo. The sequence was obtained from a person aged 18-60 years who received the Ad26.COV2.S COVID-19 vaccine or a placebo. The CDR3 DNA reads TGTGCCAGCAGTTATGGGTCAGGGCCCCAGCATTTT. It specifies CASSYGSGPQHF.